The 20 T cell receptor beta chains below all came from one sample that was sequenced in a study of human T cells and chemical hapten exposure. TCRdb re-analysed the RACE reads in MiXCR, keeping a single row per CDR3 protein. The sample has some 400,000 distinct CDR3 sequences; 5.1% are singletons. The time point was: pre-sensitization, week 0. Treatment noted: therapeutic diphenylcyclopropenone sensitization with weekly scalp DPC. This specimen consisted of whole blood, obtained in connection with sensitization to the hapten diphenylcyclopropenone (DPC). These receptors all come from a woman aged 45-65 years with alopecia areata. Some clones in this sample may be carry-over from other donors' samples.

CDR3 sequence reads: CATSDAGTGKLDTQYF. DNA of the CDR3: TGTGCCACCAGTGATGCCGGGACAGGGAAGCTAGATACGCAGTATTTT. The chain uses TRBV24-1 and TRBJ2-3, with 9 bases matching TRBD1. CDR1 is KGHDR and CDR2 is SFDVKD in the germline V gene. With 3 bases clipped from V and 5 bases from J, the junction kept 8 bases outside the gene matches. CDR3 length equals 16 residues.

This clonotype was seen many times. The rearrangement uses TRBV27 and TRBJ2-2; D unresolved. V was shortened by 5 bases and J by 2 bases, with 12 bases between the two germline ends. Germline CDR1 reads MNHEY; CDR2 reads SMNVEV (reference sequence). The CDR3 is 15 amino acids. CDR3 loop: CASSPTRANTGELFF. The CDR3 DNA is TGTGCCAGCAGTCCGACACGAGCAAACACCGGGGAGCTGTTTTTT.

CDR3 DNA sequence: TGTGCCAGCAGTTTAGCCCAGGCAGGCCATGAGCAGTTCTTC. This encodes CASSLAQAGHEQFF. The chain links TRBV12-3 or TRBV12-4 to TRBJ2-1; D unresolved. This CDR3 comprises 14 residues. The ends were cut back, 0 bases at V and 8 bases at J, with 11 bases in the middle.

The sample holds many counts of this clonotype. This chain connects TRBV9 to TRBJ2-1, with 8 bases identical to TRBD2. Germline V lookup: CDR1 SGDLS, CDR2 YYNGEE. The CDR3 spans 15 residues. The trim removed 3 bases at V and 8 bases at J, leaving 10 bases unmatched. The chain's CDR3 is CASSAGAGAVDEQFF. The CDR3 bases are TGTGCCAGCAGCGCAGGAGCGGGGGCGGTGGATGAGCAGTTCTTC. The variable domain in full, completed from reference TRBV9 and TRBJ2-1, reads DSGVTQTPKHLITATGQRVTLRCSPRSGDLSVYWYQQSLDQGLQFLIQYYNGEERAKGNILERFSAQQFPDLHSELNLSSLELGDSALYFCASSAGAGAVDEQFFGPGTRLTVL.

This clonotype turned up a few times. The V call is TRBV3-1, the J call TRBJ2-1, with TRBD2 matching 10 bases. Germline V gene sequence: CDR1 LGHDT, CDR2 YNNKEL (reference sequence). J was trimmed by 0 bases and V by 5 bases; bases with no gene match: 7. This CDR3 comprises 17 residues. The CDR3 reads CASSRLAGTSSYNEQFF. As DNA, the CDR3 is TGTGCCAGCAGCAGACTAGCGGGTACGAGCTCCTACAATGAGCAGTTCTTC.

The chain recombines TRBV27 with TRBJ2-5; D is perhaps TRBD1 or TRBD2 (6 bases each). V was pared by 3 bases and J by 8 bases, with 10 bases between. Germline V gene sequence: CDR1 MNHEY, CDR2 SMNVEV (reference sequence). The CDR3 runs 12 residues. This CDR3 is CASSLGGGTQYF. The DNA for the CDR3 is TGTGCCAGCAGTTTGGGGGGCGGAACCCAGTACTTC.

This clonotype was recorded at least ten times. The V gene is TRBV11-2, the J gene TRBJ2-3; D perhaps matches TRBD2 (7 bases). CDR3 size: 16 residues. Germline CDR1 SGHAT, CDR2 FQNNGV. V shed 5 bases and J shed 2 bases, with 17 bases lying between them. The CDR3 loop is CASSPGLGGATDTQYF. CDR3 coding DNA: TGTGCCAGCAGCCCCGGACTGGGGGGGGCCACAGATACGCAGTATTTT.

This clonotype was counted many times. The chain recombines TRBV7-6 with TRBJ2-3; possibly TRBD1 for D (5 bases). CDR1 is SGHVS and CDR2 is FNYEAQ in the germline V gene. The CDR3 consists of 15 residues. Trimming pared 2 bases from V and 2 bases from J, leaving 11 bases between. The CDR3 nucleotides are TGTGCCAGCAGCTTAAACAGGCAGTCCACAGATACGCAGTATTTT. Protein: CASSLNRQSTDTQYF.

This clonotype was picked up a small number of times. The chain combines TRBV6-5 with TRBJ1-5; TRBD1 might be the D (5 bases). The germline gives CDR1 MNHEY, CDR2 SVGAGI. The CDR3 spans 13 residues. Trimming removed 6 bases at V and 4 bases at J, with 10 bases between. The CDR3 nucleotides read TGTGCCAGCAGGCCCCAGGGAAATCAGCCCCAGCATTTT. Its translation is CASRPQGNQPQHF.

In this sample, this clonotype turned up many times. The chain recombines TRBV3-1 with TRBJ1-2; D might be TRBD1 (5 bases). This CDR3 contains 14 residues. Trimming took off 1 base at V and 8 bases at J, with 14 bases between the two ends. Germline V gene sequence: CDR1 LGHDT, CDR2 YNNKEL (reference sequence). The DNA for the CDR3 is TGTGCCAGCAGCCAAGGGTTGGGGCAGCGGGGCTACACCTTC. Residues: CASSQGLGQRGYTF. The full variable domain, completed using reference TRBV3-1 and TRBJ1-2, is DTAVSQTPKYLVTQMGNDKSIKCEQNLGHDTMYWYKQDSKKFLKIMFSYNNKELIINETVPNRFSPKSPDKAHLNLHINSLELGDSAVYFCASSQGLGQRGYTFGSGTRLTVV.

This clonotype was counted ten times or more. The V and J genes are TRBV7-9 and TRBJ2-5; weak D call: TRBD2 (6 bases). The germline V gene has CDR1 SEHNR and CDR2 FQNEAQ (reference sequence). The CDR3 extends over 16 amino acids. V shed 5 bases and J shed 4 bases, with 20 bases lying between them. CDR3 in amino acids: CASSPPVGTLAETQYF. The CDR3 DNA is TGTGCCAGCAGCCCGCCCGTCGGGACTCTGGCAGAGACCCAGTACTTC.

V and J are TRBV6-1 and TRBJ1-2; the D gene is possibly TRBD1 (5 bases). The CDR3 is made up of 15 amino acids. Germline CDR1 MNHNS, CDR2 SASEGT. Trimming shortened V by 11 bases and J by 4 bases, and 23 bases separated the two germline ends. The CDR3 DNA reads TGTGCCGGGAGGGGAAGAACGGGAGAATCCTATGGCTACACCTTC. It is translated as CAGRGRTGESYGYTF.

V is TRBV5-6 and J is TRBJ2-7; no clear D gene. Germline V gene lookup returns CDR1 SGHDT and CDR2 YYEEEE. The length of the CDR3 is 17 residues. The V end lost 0 bases, the J end lost 0 bases, and 16 bases lay between the germline ends. DNA for the CDR3: TGTGCCAGCAGCTTGGCCCGGGCAGCCCGTAGCTCCTACGAGCAGTACTTC. The encoded protein is CASSLARAARSSYEQYF.

The chain carries TRBV6-1 and TRBJ1-4, with no clear D. Germline lookup yields CDR1 MNHNS and CDR2 SASEGT. This CDR3 spans 15 amino acids. V shed 5 bases and J shed 8 bases, with 18 bases lying between them. The CDR3 region is CASSRRRGSGEKLFF. CDR3 nucleotides: TGTGCCAGCAGTCGACGGAGAGGTTCAGGAGAAAAACTGTTTTTT.

The chain joins TRBV27 to TRBJ1-2; the D gene is possibly TRBD1 (6 bases). The ends were cut back, 7 bases at V and 1 base at J, with 13 bases in the middle. Per the germline V gene, CDR1 is MNHEY and CDR2 is SMNVEV (reference sequence). This CDR3 region has 14 residues. The CDR3 DNA is TGTGCCAGCACCCCCAGGGGCAGTAACTATGGCTACACCTTC. The encoded protein is CASTPRGSNYGYTF.

Only a few counts were recorded for this clonotype. The chain employs TRBV12-3 or TRBV12-4 and TRBJ1-2, with D unclear. V shed 4 bases and J shed 7 bases, with 13 bases lying between them. The CDR3 consists of 13 residues. CDR3 protein: CASSSLKGSGYTF. DNA for the CDR3: TGTGCCAGCAGTTCCCTTAAGGGTAGTGGCTACACCTTC.

This clonotype has only a few counts. The genes are TRBV12-3 or TRBV12-4 and TRBJ1-6, with D maybe TRBD1 (5 bases). This CDR3 has 13 residues. V was trimmed by 6 bases and J by 9 bases, leaving 12 bases between them. CDR3 DNA: TGTGCCAGCAGGCGGGACGGTTCTTCACCCCTCCACTTT. The encoded protein is CASRRDGSSPLHF.

There are many counts of this clonotype. The rearrangement links TRBV27 to TRBJ1-1; possible D gene TRBD1, 6 bases. Germline V CDR1 and CDR2: MNHEY, SMNVEV (reference sequence). The CDR3 length is 13 residues. V was pared by 6 bases and J by 4 bases, with 12 bases between. The CDR3 protein is CASSLKGGTEAFF. The CDR3 bases are TGTGCCAGCAGCTTAAAAGGGGGCACTGAAGCTTTCTTT.

This clonotype appeared many times. J is TRBJ2-1 and V is TRBV15, with 16 bases matching TRBD2. Germline CDR1 and CDR2: LNHNV and YYDKDF (reference sequence). J lost 1 base, V lost 5 bases, and 5 bases had no gene match. The CDR3 sequence is 18 residues long. The CDR3 DNA follows: TGTGCCACCAGCTCCTTGGGACTAGCGGGAGGGTCCTACAATGAGCAGTTCTTC. This sequence encodes CATSSLGLAGGSYNEQFF. Together with reference TRBV15 and TRBJ2-1, the CDR3 gives the full variable domain: DAMVIQNPRYQVTQFGKPVTLSCSQTLNHNVMYWYQQKSSQAPKLLFHYYDKDFNNEADTPDNFQSRRPNTSFCFLDIRSPGLGDTAMYLCATSSLGLAGGSYNEQFFGPGTRLTVL.

The J gene is TRBJ1-1, the V gene TRBV29-1; D not resolved. The CDR3 is 12 amino acids. Germline lookup yields CDR1 SQVTM and CDR2 ANQGSEA. Trimming left V 6 bases short and J 1 base short, with 9 bases between. CDR3 in amino acids: CSVARQNTEAFF. The CDR3 DNA reads TGCAGCGTCGCTAGGCAGAACACTGAAGCTTTCTTT. The full variable domain, its missing parts supplied by reference TRBV29-1 and TRBJ1-1, is SAVISQKPSRDICQRGTSLTIQCQVDSQVTMMFWYRQQPGQSLTLIATANQGSEATYESGFVIDKFPISRPNLTFSTLTVSNMSPEDSSIYLCSVARQNTEAFFGQGTRLTVV.